This T cell receptor beta chain was identified in a study of blood T cells in healthy people across ages. Comments on this clonotype: As yet, its antigen is unknown.

Study-wide findings and caveats: Estimated diversity across one million T cells was deemed an underestimate. Strong correlation linked observed beta diversity and percent naive T cells.

This CDR3 is built from 13 residues. Germline loops: CDR1 MNHNY, CDR2 SVGAGI (reference sequence). V shed 6 bases, J shed 7 bases, and the junction held 8 bases outside the gene matches. A J-beta primer mix and a sample-barcoded 5' primer were used in a second PCR of about 6 to 12 cycles. Every molecule of cDNA carried a tag from a template-switch adaptor with 12 random nucleotides. MiXCR, run by TCRdb on the 5' RACE reads, gives a single entry per CDR3 protein. The profile covers about 1.6 million distinct CDR3 sequences, with roughly 30% appearing a single time and 10% to 12% taken by the ten largest.

The sequenced sample consisted of blood. This clonotype was sampled from a young woman in good health. The chain has TRBV6-6 and TRBJ1-2; the match to TRBD1 covers 7 bases. The CDR3 protein is CASRVDRTAGYTF. DNA for the CDR3: TGTGCCAGCAGGGTGGACAGGACCGCTGGCTACACCTTC.